The next 27 T cell receptor beta chains were all read from a single sample in a study of OX40 agonist ivuxolimab in advanced cancers. Profiling relied on immunoSEQ multiplex PCR, and the TCRdb table lists in-frame clones only, not all of them. Here the sample spans 45,000 to 55,000 clones, approximately 94% being singletons. The source material was CD4+ or CD8+ T cells sorted from blood, sampled in a trial of the OX40 agonist ivuxolimab. Receptors were obtained from an adult with an advanced solid tumor such as melanoma, head and neck, liver or kidney cancer.

The chain is built from TRBV6-5 and TRBJ1-1; a weak D match, TRBD1 (6 bases). This CDR3 comprises 13 residues. Germline loops: CDR1 MNHEY, CDR2 SVGAGI. V lost 5 bases and J 7 bases, leaving 14 bases between the germline ends. The CDR3 region has the DNA TGTGCCAGCAGTCAAGGAGGGGGGGATGAAGCTTTCTTT. It yields the protein CASSQGGGDEAFF.

This clone came up once. The CDR3 region is CAWEGLPSYNEQFF. As DNA, the CDR3 is TGTGCCTGGGAGGGACTTCCCTCCTACAATGAGCAGTTCTTC. The V call is TRBV30, the J call TRBJ2-1, with a possible D match to TRBD2 (6 bases). The CDR3 consists of 14 residues. CDR1 and CDR2 from the germline V gene are GTSNPN and SVGIG (reference sequence). Trimming left V 5 bases short and J 0 bases short, with 11 bases between.

This clone has just one count. The chain combines TRBV21-1 with TRBJ2-7. TRBV21-1 represents a pseudogene. The CDR3 runs to 15 residues. CDR3 residues: CASSRRGVKGYEQYF. The CDR3, as DNA: TGTGCCAGCAGCAGGAGGGGGGTCAAGGGCTACGAGCAGTACTTC.

This chain links TRBV9 with TRBJ1-1, with D perhaps TRBD1 (5 bases). The germline CDR1 and CDR2 sequences are SGDLS and YYNGEE. The CDR3 runs 14 residues. V was cut by 3 bases and J by 4 bases, with 13 bases left in between. Here the CDR3 DNA reads TGTGCCAGCAGCGCCGGGGGAATGGGCACTGAAGCTTTCTTT. Translated, it gives CASSAGGMGTEAFF.

The V call is TRBV6-5, the J call TRBJ1-1; unclear D gene. The length of the CDR3 is 13 residues. CDR1 MNHEY and CDR2 SVGAGI come from the germline V gene. Trimming stripped 0 bases from V and 5 bases from J, with 7 bases between. The CDR3 is CASSYSGGTEAFF. The CDR3 bases are TGTGCCAGCAGTTACTCCGGTGGTACTGAAGCTTTCTTT.

The chain couples TRBV4-3 to TRBJ2-7; no clear D. Trimming removed 0 bases from V and 2 bases from J, with 11 bases in between. This CDR3 contains 15 residues. Germline values: CDR1 LGHNA, CDR2 YSLEER. The CDR3 is CASSQEGRLPYEQYF. The DNA of the CDR3 is TGCGCCAGCAGCCAAGAGGGTAGGCTACCCTACGAGCAGTACTTC.

This chain connects TRBV27 to TRBJ2-3; D unclear. The CDR3 extends over 13 amino acids. CDR1 MNHEY and CDR2 SMNVEV come from the germline V gene (reference sequence). Trimming stripped 4 bases from V and 6 bases from J, with 11 bases between. CDR3 amino acids: CASSYRASDTQYF. The CDR3 DNA reads TGTGCCAGCAGTTATCGGGCCTCCGATACGCAGTATTTT.

The chain couples TRBV9 to TRBJ2-1, with D perhaps assigned TRBD1 or TRBD2 (5 bases each). Germline CDR1 is SGDLS and CDR2 is YYNGEE. The CDR3 is 13 residues long. V lost 3 bases and J lost 6, with 10 bases in between. The CDR3 region has the DNA TGTGCCAGCAGCGCGGGACCTCTCAATGAGCAGTTCTTC. Translated: CASSAGPLNEQFF.

This clone was seen only once. This chain links TRBV11-1 with TRBJ2-2, with 7 nucleotides matching TRBD2. V shed 2 bases and J 5 bases; nucleotides not matched to a gene: 2. CDR1 and CDR2 (germline): SGHAT, FQDESV (reference sequence). The CDR3 sequence is 14 residues long. CDR3 DNA: TGTGCCAGCAGCTTAAACGGGAGGACCGGGGAGCTGTTTTTT. Encoded protein: CASSLNGRTGELFF.

The gene calls are TRBV19 and TRBJ2-2; the D is unclear. The CDR3 sequence is 15 residues long. The germline V gene encodes CDR1 LNHDA and CDR2 SQIVND (reference sequence). V gave up 3 bases and J gave up 3 bases, with 11 bases separating them. CDR3 in amino acids: CASSMVRPYTGELFF. The CDR3 DNA sequence: TGTGCCAGTAGTATGGTCAGGCCTTACACCGGGGAGCTGTTTTTT.

This chain joins TRBV9 and TRBJ2-2; D might be TRBD1 or TRBD2, each matching 5 bases. Germline V gives CDR1 SGDLS, CDR2 YYNGEE. There are 15 residues in the CDR3. The V end was cut by 0 bases, the J end by 7 bases, with 13 bases between. CDR3 region: CASSVEGTLVGELFF. In DNA form, the CDR3 reads TGTGCCAGCAGCGTAGAGGGGACCCTCGTCGGGGAGCTGTTTTTT.

This chain uses TRBV28 with TRBJ2-2; the D gene is possibly TRBD1 (5 bases). Germline CDR1 MDHEN, CDR2 SYDVKM. The length of the CDR3 is 16 residues. The V gene lost 5 bases and the J gene lost 2 bases, with 15 bases spanning the gap. CDR3 nucleotides: TGTGCCAGCAGTCCCTTACTGACAGATAACACCGGGGAGCTGTTTTTT. This sequence encodes CASSPLLTDNTGELFF.

The chain links TRBV2 to TRBJ2-1; D unclear. Germline V gene data show CDR1 as SNHLY and CDR2 as FYNNEI. The V end lost 10 bases, the J end lost 0 bases, and 13 bases lay between the germline ends. The CDR3 runs to 14 residues. The CDR3 bases are TGTGCCATCGATCAGACCAGCTCCTACAATGAGCAGTTCTTC. Encoded protein: CAIDQTSSYNEQFF.

The sample holds one count of this clone. The chain has TRBV7-8 and TRBJ2-5, with TRBD2 matching over 10 bases. The J call could be wrong; TRBJ2-7 is a better fit for the DNA end. CDR1 is SGHVS, CDR2 FQNEAQ, per germline. The CDR3 is 15 residues long. The CDR3 coding sequence is TGTGCCAGCAGCCGCGCTAGCGGGAGCTCAAACGAGCAGTACTTC. Residues: CASSRASGSSNEQYF.

The chain has TRBV27 and TRBJ2-7, with D perhaps TRBD2 (5 bases). Germline-derived CDR1 and CDR2 are MNHEY and SMNVEV (reference sequence). This CDR3 is built from 11 residues. V lost 4 bases and J lost 7, with 8 bases in between. The CDR3 sequence: CASSYGLEQYF. In DNA, the CDR3 is TGTGCCAGCAGTTACGGACTGGAGCAGTACTTC.

This chain joins TRBV10-3 and TRBJ1-5, with D maybe TRBD1 (6 bases). V dropped 0 bases and J dropped 7 bases, with 19 bases sitting between them. Germline lookup yields CDR1 ENHRY and CDR2 SYGVKD. The CDR3 spans 17 residues. In DNA, the CDR3 is TGTGCCATCAGTGAGTCGAGCGGGGGGGCCTCTGGGCAGCCCCAGCATTTT. Its protein is CAISESSGGASGQPQHF.

The J gene is TRBJ2-3, the V gene TRBV9, with D tentatively TRBD1 (6 bases). The germline V gene has CDR1 SGDLS and CDR2 YYNGEE. The length of the CDR3 is 15 residues. The V gene lost 0 bases and the J gene lost 1 base, with 9 bases spanning the gap. The CDR3 DNA sequence: TGTGCCAGCAGCGTAGGGGCAGGGGGCACAGATACGCAGTATTTT. It specifies CASSVGAGGTDTQYF.

J is TRBJ1-2 and V is TRBV29-1; D uncertain. Germline CDR1 and CDR2: SQVTM and ANQGSEA. The length of the CDR3 is 15 residues. V was trimmed by 3 bases and J by 2 bases, leaving 16 bases between them. The CDR3 sequence is CSVEHSVGRNYGYTF. CDR3 nucleotides: TGCAGCGTTGAGCACAGCGTGGGGAGAAACTATGGCTACACCTTC. Full variable domain (rest looked up from reference TRBV29-1 and TRBJ1-2): SAVISQKPSRDICQRGTSLTIQCQVDSQVTMMFWYRQQPGQSLTLIATANQGSEATYESGFVIDKFPISRPNLTFSTLTVSNMSPEDSSIYLCSVEHSVGRNYGYTFGSGTRLTVV.

The CDR3 DNA follows: TGTGCCAGCACCCAGACAGGGGAGTATCACTACGAGCAGTACTTC. This sequence encodes CASTQTGEYHYEQYF. V usage is TRBV5-8 and J usage is TRBJ2-7; 8 nucleotides line up with TRBD1. Germline V lookup: CDR1 SGHTS, CDR2 YDEGEE. The V gene end was trimmed by 6 bases and the J gene end by 3 bases; junction bases not matched to a gene: 11. This CDR3 is 15 amino acids long.

The rearrangement joins TRBV5-4 to TRBJ2-5; D is undetermined. V gave up 4 bases and J gave up 0 bases, with 1 base separating them. Germline-derived CDR1 and CDR2 are SGHNT and YYREEE (reference sequence). This CDR3 is built from 11 residues. The DNA of the CDR3 is TGTGCCAGCAGCGACCAAGAGACCCAGTACTTC. Residues: CASSDQETQYF. Full variable domain (rest looked up from reference TRBV5-4 and TRBJ2-5): ETGVTQSPTHLIKTRGQQVTLRCSSQSGHNTVSWYQQALGQGPQFIFQYYREEENGRGNFPPRFSGLQFPNYSSELNVNALELDDSALYLCASSDQETQYFGPGTRLLVL.

The rearrangement uses TRBV2 and TRBJ2-3; possibly TRBD1 or TRBD2 for D (6 bases each). This CDR3 spans 15 amino acids. The V and J ends lost 5 bases and 2 bases respectively, with 14 bases between them. Per germline, CDR1 SNHLY and CDR2 FYNNEI. The CDR3 sequence is CASSLGGTTTDTQYF. DNA of the CDR3: TGTGCCAGCAGTCTAGGGGGGACGACCACAGATACGCAGTATTTT.

The chain has TRBV15 and TRBJ2-1; 11 nucleotides match TRBD2. V was pared by 5 bases and J by 8 bases, with 5 bases of the junction left unmatched. This CDR3 contains 14 residues. Germline V gene sequence: CDR1 LNHNV, CDR2 YYDKDF (reference sequence). As DNA, the CDR3 is TGTGCCACCAGCCAGACTAGCGGGATGTATGAGCAGTTCTTC. Its translation: CATSQTSGMYEQFF.

The chain links TRBV30 to TRBJ2-7; 7 nucleotides align to TRBD1. The CDR3 is made up of 13 amino acids. With 4 bases clipped from V and 1 base from J, the junction kept 4 bases outside the gene matches. CDR1 is GTSNPN, CDR2 SVGIG, per germline (reference sequence). The CDR3 here is CAWNPGQSYEQYF. In nucleotides, the CDR3 is TGTGCCTGGAACCCGGGACAGTCCTACGAGCAGTACTTC. Filled out from reference TRBV30 and TRBJ2-7, the complete variable domain reads SQTIHQWPATLVQPVGSPLSLECTVEGTSNPNLYWYRQAAGRGLQLLFYSVGIGQISSEVPQNLSASRPQDRQFILSSKKLLLSDSGFYLCAWNPGQSYEQYFGPGTRLTVT.

V is TRBV19 and J is TRBJ2-7; TRBD1 is a possible D gene (5 bases). CDR3 length equals 13 residues. Trimming took 7 bases from V and 1 from J, leaving 11 bases between them. Germline V gene sequence: CDR1 LNHDA, CDR2 SQIVND (reference sequence). Written as DNA, the CDR3 is TGTGCCAGTACCCAGGGCCCTTCCTACGAGCAGTACTTC. Amino acid sequence: CASTQGPSYEQYF.

The chain combines TRBV6-1 with TRBJ2-7; D gene unclear. The CDR3 has 14 residues. V lost 2 bases to trimming and J lost 5 bases, with 13 bases between them. Germline CDR1 reads MNHNS; CDR2 reads SASEGT. The CDR3 loop reads CASSEWAGSHEQYF. CDR3 nucleotide sequence: TGTGCCAGCAGTGAATGGGCTGGGTCCCACGAGCAGTACTTC.

This chain links TRBV7-3 with TRBJ2-3, with D perhaps matching TRBD1 or TRBD2 (5 bases each). The CDR3 loop spans 15 amino acids. V was shortened by 2 bases and J by 0 bases, with 9 bases between the two germline ends. Germline lookup yields CDR1 SGHTA and CDR2 FQGTGA. CDR3 in DNA: TGTGCCAGCAGCTTAGGGACGACTAGCACAGATACGCAGTATTTT. This encodes CASSLGTTSTDTQYF.

The chain couples TRBV4-3 to TRBJ2-5, with 9 nucleotides matching TRBD1. The CDR3 is made up of 15 amino acids. Germline CDR1 is LGHNA and CDR2 is YSLEER. V lost 0 bases to trimming and J lost 5 bases; unmatched junction nucleotides: 4. CDR3 in amino acids: CASSQERDREETQYF. In DNA, the CDR3 is TGCGCCAGCAGCCAAGAAAGGGACAGGGAGGAGACCCAGTACTTC.